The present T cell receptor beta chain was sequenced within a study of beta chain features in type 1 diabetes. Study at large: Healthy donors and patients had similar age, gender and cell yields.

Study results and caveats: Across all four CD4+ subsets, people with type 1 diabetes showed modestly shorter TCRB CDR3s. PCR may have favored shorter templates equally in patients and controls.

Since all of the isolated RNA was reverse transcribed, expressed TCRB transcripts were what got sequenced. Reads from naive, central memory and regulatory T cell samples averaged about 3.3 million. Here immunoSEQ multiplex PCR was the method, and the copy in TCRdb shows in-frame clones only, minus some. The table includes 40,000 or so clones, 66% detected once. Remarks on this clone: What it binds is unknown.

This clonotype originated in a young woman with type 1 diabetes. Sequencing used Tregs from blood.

CDR3 bases: TGTGCCTGGAGTTCTCCCCCCTGGGGGGGCCAAAAGGGCATTCAGTACTTC. This encodes CAWSSPPWGGQKGIQYF. The V and J genes are TRBV30 and TRBJ2-4; possibly TRBD2 for D (7 bases). CDR1 and CDR2 (germline): GTSNPN, SVGIG (reference sequence). This CDR3 region has 17 residues. Trimming stripped 2 bases from V and 9 bases from J, with 26 bases between.